The T cell receptor (beta chain) under discussion was sequenced for a study of blood T cell repertoires in COVID-19. Overall study context: T cells, B-cell-depleted T cells, or PBMCs supplied cDNA or gDNA.

Participant reports of clinical history set cohort assignment. Recovery among Cohort 3 donors was established by two negative PCRs, clearance, or symptom resolution. The V and J ends lost 5 bases and 4 bases respectively, with 11 bases between them. Germline assignment: CDR1 KGHSH and CDR2 LQKENI. The CDR3 spans 13 residues. In the study's own analysis: Estimation of nucleated cell counts was performed using reference gene primer amplification. The table came from immunoSEQ multiplex PCR; TCRdb's copy has only in-frame clones and leaves some out. The V and J calls and the clone size are those of that table, but D and trimming were determined from the DNA. The data contain some 500,000 clones, roughly 88% of them singletons.

Sequenced: PBMCs or T cells enriched from blood (not recorded which). This TCR was recovered from a woman aged 40 to 49 who had recovered from COVID-19. The V call is TRBV18, the J call TRBJ1-1; D is perhaps TRBD1 (5 bases). CDR3 protein: CASSLGVSTEAFF. CDR3 in DNA: TGTGCCAGCTCATTAGGGGTATCCACTGAAGCTTTCTTT.